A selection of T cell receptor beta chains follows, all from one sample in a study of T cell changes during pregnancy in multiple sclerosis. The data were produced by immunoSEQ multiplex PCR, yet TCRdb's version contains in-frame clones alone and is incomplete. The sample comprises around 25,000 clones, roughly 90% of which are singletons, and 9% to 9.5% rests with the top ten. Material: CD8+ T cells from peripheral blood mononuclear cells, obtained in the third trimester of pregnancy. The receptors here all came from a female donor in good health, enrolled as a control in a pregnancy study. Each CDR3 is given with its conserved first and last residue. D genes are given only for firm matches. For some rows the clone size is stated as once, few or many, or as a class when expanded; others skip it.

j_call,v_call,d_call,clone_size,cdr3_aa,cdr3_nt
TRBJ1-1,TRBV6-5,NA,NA,CASSKEGSTEAFF,TGTGCCAGCAGTAAGGAGGGGTCCACTGAAGCTTTCTTT
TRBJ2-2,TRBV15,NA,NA,CATSRVGGGPEELFF,TGTGCCACCAGCAGAGTGGGGGGTGGTCCAGAAGAGCTGTTTTTT
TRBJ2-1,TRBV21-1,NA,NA,CASSKEDNRLNEQFF,TGTGCCAGCAGCAAAGAGGATAACAGGCTCAATGAGCAGTTCTTC
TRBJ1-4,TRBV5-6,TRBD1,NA,CASSLGGTGRAEKLFF,TGTGCCAGCAGCTTGGGAGGGACAGGGCGAGCGGAAAAACTGTTTTTT
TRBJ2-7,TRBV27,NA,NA,CASTPRAGRIYEQYF,TGTGCCAGCACCCCACGGGCAGGGAGGATCTACGAGCAGTACTTC
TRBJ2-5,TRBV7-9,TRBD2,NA,CASSPQAGAETQYF,TGTGCCAGCAGCCCGCAAGCGGGAGCTGAGACCCAGTACTTC
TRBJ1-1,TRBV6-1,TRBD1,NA,CASSWTGVGTEAFF,TGTGCCAGCAGCTGGACAGGGGTTGGGACTGAAGCTTTCTTT
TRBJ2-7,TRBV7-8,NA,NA,CASSLGGGKVGQYF,TGTGCCAGCAGCTTAGGAGGAGGGAAGGTCGGGCAGTACTTC
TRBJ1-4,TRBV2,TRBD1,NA,CASSRRGLDEKLFF,TGTGCCAGCAGTCGCAGGGGGCTCGATGAAAAACTGTTTTTT
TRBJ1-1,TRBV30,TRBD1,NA,CAWSEGQGSTEAFF,TGTGCCTGGAGCGAGGGACAGGGGAGCACTGAAGCTTTCTTT
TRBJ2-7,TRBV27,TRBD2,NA,CASSPAGASYEQYF,TGTGCCAGCAGTCCTGCGGGAGCTTCCTACGAGCAGTACTTC
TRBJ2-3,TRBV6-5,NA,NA,CASSSPDTQYF,TGTGCCAGCAGTTCCCCGGATACGCAGTATTTT
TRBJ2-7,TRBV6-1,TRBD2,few,CASSEESSGSYEQYF,TGTGCCAGCAGTGAAGAGTCTAGCGGCTCCTACGAGCAGTACTTC
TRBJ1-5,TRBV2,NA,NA,CASTPAPLSSNQPQHF,TGTGCCAGCACTCCCGCACCGTTGAGTAGCAATCAGCCCCAGCATTTT
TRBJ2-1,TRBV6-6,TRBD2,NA,CASSQTTSGIYNEQFF,TGTGCCAGCAGCCAAACGACTAGCGGGATCTACAATGAGCAGTTCTTC
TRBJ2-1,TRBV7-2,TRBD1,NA,CASSLEQGAYNEQFF,TGTGCCAGCAGCTTAGAACAGGGGGCCTACAATGAGCAGTTCTTC
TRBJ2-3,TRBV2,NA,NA,CASIGADTQYF,TGTGCCAGCATAGGGGCAGATACGCAGTATTTT
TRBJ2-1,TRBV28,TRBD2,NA,CASSLYVGTSLYNEQFF,TGTGCCAGCAGTTTGTACGTAGGGACTAGCCTCTACAATGAGCAGTTCTTC
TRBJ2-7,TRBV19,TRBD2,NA,CASSMSSGVSYEQYF,TGTGCCAGTAGTATGTCTAGCGGGGTCTCCTACGAGCAGTACTTC
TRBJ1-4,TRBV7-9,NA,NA,CASSRTSPFPEKLFF,TGTGCCAGCAGCCGCACATCACCCTTTCCAGAAAAACTGTTTTTT
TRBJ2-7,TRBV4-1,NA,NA,CASSQDGRAPGEQYF,TGCGCCAGCAGCCAAGATGGACGTGCTCCGGGGGAGCAGTACTTC
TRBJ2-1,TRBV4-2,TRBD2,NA,CASSQGPSGGIDEQFF,TGTGCCAGCAGCCAAGGACCTAGCGGGGGGATCGATGAGCAGTTCTTC
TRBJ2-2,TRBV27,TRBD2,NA,CASSFQLAGAGNTGELFF,TGTGCCAGCAGTTTCCAACTAGCGGGGGCCGGTAACACCGGGGAGCTGTTTTTT
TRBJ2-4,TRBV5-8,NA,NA,CASRETGSYF,TGTGCCAGCAGAGAAACAGGGTCGTACTTC
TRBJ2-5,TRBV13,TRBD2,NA,CASSRGGSQETQYF,TGTGCCAGCAGCCGGGGGGGGTCCCAAGAGACCCAGTACTTC
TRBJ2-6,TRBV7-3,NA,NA,CASSLRPGTLLPGANVLTF,TGTGCCAGCAGCTTAAGGCCCGGGACACTCCTACCGGGGGCCAACGTCCTGACTTTC
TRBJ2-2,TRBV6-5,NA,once,CASSAPIAPTGELFF,TGTGCCAGCAGTGCTCCTATCGCTCCCACCGGGGAGCTGTTTTTT
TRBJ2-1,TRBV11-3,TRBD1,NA,CASSQDRGDYTEQFF,TGTGCCAGCAGCCAGGACAGGGGGGATTATACTGAGCAGTTCTTC
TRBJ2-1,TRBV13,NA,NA,CASSLGRGGTEQFF,TGTGCCAGCAGCTTAGGAAGGGGGGGTACTGAGCAGTTCTTC
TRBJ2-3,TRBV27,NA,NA,CASSPGQLSDTQYF,TGTGCCAGCAGTCCCGGACAGCTATCAGATACGCAGTATTTT
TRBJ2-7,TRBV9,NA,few,CASSSGKDYYEQYF,TGTGCCAGCAGCTCAGGGAAGGATTACTACGAGCAGTACTTC
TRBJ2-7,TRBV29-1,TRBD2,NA,CSVEGGGGEQYF,TGCAGCGTTGAGGGCGGGGGAGGCGAGCAGTACTTC
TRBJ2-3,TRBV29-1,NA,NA,CSLNPAGNTDTQYF,TGCAGCCTGAACCCCGCGGGAAACACAGATACGCAGTATTTT
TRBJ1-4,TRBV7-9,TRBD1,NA,CASSSGGQSNEKLFF,TGTGCCAGCAGCTCCGGGGGACAGTCTAATGAAAAACTGTTTTTT
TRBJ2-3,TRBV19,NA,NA,CASSRWESTDTQYF,TGTGCCAGTAGTAGGTGGGAGAGCACAGATACGCAGTATTTT
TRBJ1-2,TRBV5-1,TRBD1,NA,CASSYGTERTF,TGCGCCAGCAGCTACGGGACAGAGCGCACCTTC
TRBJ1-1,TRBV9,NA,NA,CASSKASGGNTEAFF,TGTGCCAGCAGCAAAGCGTCCGGGGGTAACACTGAAGCTTTCTTT
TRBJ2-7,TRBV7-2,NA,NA,CASSLTSGWTYEQYF,TGTGCCAGCAGCTTAACAAGCGGGTGGACCTACGAGCAGTACTTC
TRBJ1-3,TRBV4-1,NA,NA,CASSFSLQVDGNTIYF,TGCGCCAGCAGCTTCAGCCTACAGGTGGATGGAAACACCATATATTTT
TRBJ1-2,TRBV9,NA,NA,CASSAQTDMNYGYTF,TGTGCCAGCAGCGCCCAGACAGATATGAACTATGGCTACACCTTC
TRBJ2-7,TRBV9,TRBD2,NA,CASSALGGNPHEQYF,TGTGCCAGCAGCGCTCTCGGGGGGAACCCCCACGAGCAGTACTTC
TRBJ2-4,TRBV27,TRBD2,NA,CASSETSGGNIQYF,TGTGCCAGCAGTGAGACTTCGGGGGGAAACATTCAGTACTTC
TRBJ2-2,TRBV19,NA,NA,CASSMGGVTGELFF,TGTGCCAGTAGTATGGGAGGAGTCACCGGGGAGCTGTTTTTT
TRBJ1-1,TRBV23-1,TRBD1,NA,CASSPGQVLNTEAFF,TGCGCCAGCAGTCCCGGACAGGTTTTGAACACTGAAGCTTTCTTT
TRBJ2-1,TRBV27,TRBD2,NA,CASSLRLAGMDEQFF,TGTGCCAGCAGTTTGAGGCTAGCGGGGATGGATGAGCAGTTCTTC
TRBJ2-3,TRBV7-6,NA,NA,CASSPRANGDTQYF,TGTGCCAGCAGCCCCAGAGCGAACGGAGATACGCAGTATTTT
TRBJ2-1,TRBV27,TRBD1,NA,CASSTRTGGWNEQFF,TGTGCCAGCAGCACACGGACAGGGGGGTGGAATGAGCAGTTCTTC
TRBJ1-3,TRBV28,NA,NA,CASSEQVSGNTIYF,TGTGCCAGCAGCGAACAGGTCTCTGGAAACACCATATATTTT
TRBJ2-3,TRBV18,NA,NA,CASSQPTRTDTQYF,TGTGCCAGCTCGCAACCGACTAGAACAGATACGCAGTATTTT
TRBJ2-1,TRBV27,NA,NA,CASMGPPGNEQFF,TGTGCCAGCATGGGTCCCCCAGGGAATGAGCAGTTCTTC
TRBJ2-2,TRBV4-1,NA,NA,CASSHKRGGDGELFF,TGCGCCAGCAGCCACAAGAGGGGAGGCGACGGGGAGCTGTTTTTT
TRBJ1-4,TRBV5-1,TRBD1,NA,CASSPGDSNEKLFF,TGCGCCAGCAGCCCGGGGGACAGTAATGAAAAACTGTTTTTT
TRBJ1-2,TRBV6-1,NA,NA,CASSENRLYTF,TGTGCCAGCAGTGAGAACAGGCTATACACCTTC
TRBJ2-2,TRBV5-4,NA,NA,CASSPSRQAPLWTGELFF,TGTGCCAGCAGCCCCTCCCGGCAGGCCCCCTTATGGACCGGGGAGCTGTTTTTT
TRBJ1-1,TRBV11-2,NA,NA,CASSLGRNTEAFF,TGTGCCAGCAGCTTAGGCAGGAACACTGAAGCTTTCTTT
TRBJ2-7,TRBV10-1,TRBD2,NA,CASSDKRDKSYEQYF,TGCGCCAGCAGTGATAAGCGGGATAAATCTTACGAGCAGTACTTC